This T cell receptor (beta chain) comes out of a study of blood T cell repertoires in COVID-19. The CDR3 loop spans 17 amino acids. CDR1 is GTSNPN and CDR2 is SVGIG in the germline V gene (reference sequence). Trimming took off 2 bases at V and 7 bases at J, with 24 bases between the two ends. Profiled with immunoSEQ multiplex PCR; TCRdb holds only in-frame clones, not every one. There are 70,000 to 90,000 clones in the sample; over 75% occur only once, and 6.9% lies in the top ten. The sequence was collected from a human donor in a cohort sampled during active COVID-19. The sequenced sample was peripheral blood. The V call is TRBV30, the J call TRBJ2-4; D is perhaps TRBD2 (5 bases). The CDR3 region is CAWSHMSGPSEKNIQYF. Here the CDR3 DNA reads TGTGCCTGGAGTCACATGAGCGGACCCTCCGAAAAGAACATTCAGTACTTC.